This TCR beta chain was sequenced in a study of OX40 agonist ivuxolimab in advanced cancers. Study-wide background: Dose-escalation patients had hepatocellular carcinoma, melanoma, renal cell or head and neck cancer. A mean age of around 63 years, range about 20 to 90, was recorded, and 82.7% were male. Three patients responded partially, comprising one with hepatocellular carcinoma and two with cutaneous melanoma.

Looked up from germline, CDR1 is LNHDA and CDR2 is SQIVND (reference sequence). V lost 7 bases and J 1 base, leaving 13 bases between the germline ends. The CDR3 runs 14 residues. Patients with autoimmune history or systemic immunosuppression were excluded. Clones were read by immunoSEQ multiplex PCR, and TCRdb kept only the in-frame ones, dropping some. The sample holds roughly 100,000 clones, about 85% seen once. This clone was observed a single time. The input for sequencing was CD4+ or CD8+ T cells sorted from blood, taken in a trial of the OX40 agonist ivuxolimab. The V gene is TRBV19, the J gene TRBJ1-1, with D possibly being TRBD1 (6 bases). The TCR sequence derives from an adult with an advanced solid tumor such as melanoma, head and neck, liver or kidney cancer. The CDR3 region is CASKSLQGNTEAFF. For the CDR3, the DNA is TGTGCCAGTAAGAGCCTACAGGGGAACACTGAAGCTTTCTTT.